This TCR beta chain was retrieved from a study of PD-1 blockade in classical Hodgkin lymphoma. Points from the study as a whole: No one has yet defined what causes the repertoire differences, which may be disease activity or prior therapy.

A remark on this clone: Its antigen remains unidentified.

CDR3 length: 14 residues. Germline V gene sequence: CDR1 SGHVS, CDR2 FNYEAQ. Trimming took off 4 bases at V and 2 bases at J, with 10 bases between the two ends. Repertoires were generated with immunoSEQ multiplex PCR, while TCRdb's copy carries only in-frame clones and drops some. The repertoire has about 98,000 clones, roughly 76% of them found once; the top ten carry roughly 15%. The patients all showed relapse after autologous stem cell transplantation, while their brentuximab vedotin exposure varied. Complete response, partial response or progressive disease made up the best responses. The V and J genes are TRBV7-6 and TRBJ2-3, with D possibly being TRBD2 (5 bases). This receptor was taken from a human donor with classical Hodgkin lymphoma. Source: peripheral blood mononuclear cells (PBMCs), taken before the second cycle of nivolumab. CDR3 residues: CASSSGLNTDTQYF. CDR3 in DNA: TGTGCCAGCAGCTCCGGACTCAACACAGATACGCAGTATTTT. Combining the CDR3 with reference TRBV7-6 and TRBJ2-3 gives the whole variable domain GAGVSQSPRYKVTKRGQDVALRCDPISGHVSLYWYRQALGQGPEFLTYFNYEAQQDKSGLPNDRFSAERPEGSISTLTIQRTEQRDSAMYRCASSSGLNTDTQYFGPGTRLTVL.